This T cell receptor (beta chain) derives from a study of metastatic and nonmetastatic thyroid tumors. In its sample, this clone was seen many times. Its antigen is not identified. V trimming: 3 bases; J trimming: 4 bases; junction bases outside the gene matches: 3. Germline V CDR1 and CDR2: KGHSH, LQKENI. The CDR3 has 16 residues. In the authors' methods: For papillary thyroid cancer, a distant-metastasis classifier was constructed from CDR3 differences observed across clinicopathological groups. TCRdb called clones again from the PCR reads with MiXCR. TCRdb assigned the V and J calls; the authors' analysis was not used. Here the sample spans roughly 81,000 clones, less than 10% being singletons. Study-wide results and limits: According to reports, the diversity of TCR beta was significantly higher in malignant thyroid tumors than in benign nodules, and this held in both blood and tumor samples.

There were no patients who had received any treatment before thyroid surgery. This sequence was found in a female donor with papillary thyroid cancer or a benign thyroid nodule (not recorded which). Some clones in this sample may be carry-over from other donors' samples. This chain joins TRBV18 and TRBJ2-1, with 13 bases fitting TRBD2. The sequenced sample was blood. The CDR3 bases are TGTGCCAGCTCACCGGTACTAGCGGGGGGGTACAATGAGCAGTTCTTC. This translates into CASSPVLAGGYNEQFF.